These T cell receptor beta chains were read from a single sample in a study of Ad26.COV2.S vaccination and SARS-CoV-2 variants. Sequencing was performed with immunoSEQ multiplex PCR; in TCRdb, only in-frame clones are kept and a portion is missing. The repertoire holds 510,000 or so clones, with around 88% as singletons. The sample consisted of peripheral blood, taken in a trial of Ad26.COV2.S vaccine versus placebo. These receptors were obtained from a person between 18 and 60 years old who received the Ad26.COV2.S COVID-19 vaccine or a placebo. The CDR3 runs from the conserved cysteine through the conserved F or W. Some rows have no size entry. The others give once, few or many, or a class for an expanded clone.

CDR3 protein	J gene	clone size	V gene
CASSVPVTGGSYNEQFF	TRBJ2-1	-	TRBV5-4
CASSFTGAPLHF	TRBJ1-6	-	TRBV11-2
CASSSKPGQGFPEQYF	TRBJ2-7	once	TRBV13
CASGDSTDTQYF	TRBJ2-3	-	TRBV13
CASSLVGYTF	TRBJ1-2	-	TRBV7-9
CASSLKQGPGNEQFF	TRBJ2-1	-	TRBV13
CASSAALAGGGYNEQFF	TRBJ2-1	-	TRBV9
CASSVSRLGETQYF	TRBJ2-5	-	TRBV19
CASSLGATSGNTIYF	TRBJ1-3	-	TRBV27
CASSVPGTGNYGYTF	TRBJ1-2	-	TRBV19
CASAPGGSSYEQYF	TRBJ2-7	-	TRBV19
CASSSAGRKGEKLFF	TRBJ1-4	-	TRBV28
CAHGSGANVLTF	TRBJ2-6	once	TRBV28
CASGLGTATEAFF	TRBJ1-1	-	TRBV28
CASSIEASNQPQHF	TRBJ1-5	-	TRBV19
CASSRDGRDGYTF	TRBJ1-2	-	TRBV6-5
CATSVTGDNEQFF	TRBJ2-1	few	TRBV24-1
CASRLYRAPLYEQFF	TRBJ2-1	-	TRBV12-2
CASSPMGAANEKLFF	TRBJ1-4	-	TRBV18
CASSHLRDPPELFF	TRBJ2-2	-	TRBV3-1/TRBV3-2
CATSRDRANTEAFF	TRBJ1-1	-	TRBV5-1
CASSPPGLAFNEQYF	TRBJ2-7	-	TRBV14
CASKDLSYEQYF	TRBJ2-7	-	TRBV6-6
CASSLETSGGRDEQFF	TRBJ2-1	-	TRBV7-2
CATGTSFYEQYF	TRBJ2-7	-	TRBV6-5
CASRPGTANTEAFF	TRBJ1-1	-	TRBV5-1
CASSQTGGAWGTQYF	TRBJ2-5	-	TRBV6-5
CASSFTFRRFNPGGTQYF	TRBJ2-3	-	TRBV28
CASSLNGRNYGYTF	TRBJ1-2	-	TRBV28
CASSFTFVGEVVF	TRBJ2-1	-	TRBV11-2
CASSGTVSYGYTF	TRBJ1-2	-	TRBV12-3/TRBV12-4
CASRGFGPTTGELFF	TRBJ2-2	-	TRBV5-4
CASSNPQGLGTDTQYF	TRBJ2-3	-	TRBV19
CASSIPGQGAFNYGYTF	TRBJ1-2	-	TRBV19
CASSIGQSLRTEAFF	TRBJ1-1	-	TRBV19
CASSLLPPGSYNEQFF	TRBJ2-1	-	TRBV27
CASSSRDLTDTQYF	TRBJ2-3	-	TRBV27
CASRVSGRGEQFF	TRBJ2-1	once	TRBV6-5
CASNTEGLNTEAFF	TRBJ1-1	once	TRBV7-8
CASSLVPQSNNEQFF	TRBJ2-1	-	TRBV7-2
CASSFRDSSYNEQFF	TRBJ2-1	once	TRBV7-9
CASSQGTNTIYF	TRBJ1-3	few	TRBV2
CASRGQGFYNSPLHF	TRBJ1-6	-	TRBV6-5
CASSVTQSTDTQYF	TRBJ2-3	-	TRBV9
CASGLRVGNYGYTF	TRBJ1-2	once	TRBV5-1
CASSQLAGGGEQYF	TRBJ2-7	-	TRBV7-2
CASGGTGDTGELFF	TRBJ2-2	-	TRBV5-1
CASSYPIFGGTLPNTEAFF	TRBJ1-1	-	TRBV6-2/TRBV6-3
CAWSVGDQPQHF	TRBJ1-5	-	TRBV30
CASSLARTRNTGELFF	TRBJ2-2	-	TRBV11-3
CASSSPHRGLKGYTF	TRBJ1-2	once	TRBV5-8
CASTRQGLGYTF	TRBJ1-2	-	TRBV6-5
CASSLNTGELFF	TRBJ2-2	-	TRBV9
CATSRERSLGFYNEQFF	TRBJ2-1	-	TRBV15
CASSDDGKYGYTF	TRBJ1-2	-	TRBV6-6